Given below is one T cell receptor (beta chain) in context. This sample is part of a study of long-term antiretroviral therapy in people with HIV. Whole-study context: The 2015 immediate-ART recommendation came about a decade after the earliest samples.

The length of the CDR3 is 13 residues. V dropped 8 bases and J dropped 2; count of bases not matched to a gene: 5. From germline, CDR1 is ENHRY and CDR2 SYGVKD. It was version v3.0 of the immunoSEQ assay that was run at survey level. Only in-frame clones appear in the TCRdb table, and some are missing; sequencing was by immunoSEQ multiplex PCR. The sample consists of about 27,000 clones, roughly 85% of them appearing once. Every specimen provided roughly 0.95-11 million cryopreserved PBMC before DNA extraction took place. The J gene is TRBJ2-7, the V gene TRBV10-3; 8 nucleotides align to TRBD2. Sample: unsorted PBMCs, taken 0.8 years before starting antiretroviral therapy. This receptor was taken from a man between 18 and 29 years old with HIV. CDR3 in amino acids: CAIREGQTYEQYF. DNA for the CDR3: TGTGCCATCCGGGAGGGACAAACCTACGAGCAGTACTTC.